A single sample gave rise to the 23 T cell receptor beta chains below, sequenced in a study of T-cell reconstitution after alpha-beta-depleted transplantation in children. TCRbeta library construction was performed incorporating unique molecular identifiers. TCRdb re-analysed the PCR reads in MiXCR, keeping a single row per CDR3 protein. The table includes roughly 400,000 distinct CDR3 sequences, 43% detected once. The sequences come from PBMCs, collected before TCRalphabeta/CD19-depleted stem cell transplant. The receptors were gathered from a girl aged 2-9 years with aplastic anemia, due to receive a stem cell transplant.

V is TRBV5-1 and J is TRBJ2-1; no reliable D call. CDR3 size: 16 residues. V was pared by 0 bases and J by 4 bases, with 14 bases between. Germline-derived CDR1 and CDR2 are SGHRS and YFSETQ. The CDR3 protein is CASSLDAVVRYNEQFF. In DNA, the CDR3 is TGCGCCAGCAGCTTGGATGCCGTAGTCCGTTACAATGAGCAGTTCTTC.

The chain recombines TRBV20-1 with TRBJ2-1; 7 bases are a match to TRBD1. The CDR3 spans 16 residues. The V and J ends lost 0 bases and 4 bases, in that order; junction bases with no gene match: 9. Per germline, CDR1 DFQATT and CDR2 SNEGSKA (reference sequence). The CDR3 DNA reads TGCAGTGCTAGAGATGAGGGACAGACCAGATACAATGAGCAGTTCTTC. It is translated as CSARDEGQTRYNEQFF.

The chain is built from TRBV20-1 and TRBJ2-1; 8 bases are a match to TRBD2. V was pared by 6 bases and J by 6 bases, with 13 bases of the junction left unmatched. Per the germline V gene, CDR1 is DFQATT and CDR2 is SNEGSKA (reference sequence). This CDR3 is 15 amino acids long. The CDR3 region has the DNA TGCAGTGCCGAGACTAGCGAATTAACAAGCAATGAGCAGTTCTTC. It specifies CSAETSELTSNEQFF.

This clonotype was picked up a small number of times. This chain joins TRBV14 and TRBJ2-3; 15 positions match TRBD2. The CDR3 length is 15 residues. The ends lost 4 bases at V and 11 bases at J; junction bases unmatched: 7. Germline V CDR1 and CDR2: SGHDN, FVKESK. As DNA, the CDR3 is TGTGCCAGCAGCCTTGGACTAGCGGGAGGGCCTAAGCAGTATTTT. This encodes CASSLGLAGGPKQYF.

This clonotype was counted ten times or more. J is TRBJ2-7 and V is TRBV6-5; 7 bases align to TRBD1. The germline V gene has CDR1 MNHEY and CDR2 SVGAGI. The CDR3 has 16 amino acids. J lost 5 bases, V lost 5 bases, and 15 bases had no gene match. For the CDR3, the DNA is TGTGCCAGCAGTATCGACAGGGCGGCGGTGAGAGACGAGCAGTACTTC. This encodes CASSIDRAAVRDEQYF.

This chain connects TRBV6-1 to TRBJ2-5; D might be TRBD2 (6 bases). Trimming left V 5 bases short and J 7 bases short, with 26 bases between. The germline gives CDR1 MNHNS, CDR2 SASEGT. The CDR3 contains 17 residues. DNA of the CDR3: TGTGCCAGCAGTCCGTCCCGACATAGCGGTGGGTCGGCGACCCAGTACTTC. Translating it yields CASSPSRHSGGSATQYF.

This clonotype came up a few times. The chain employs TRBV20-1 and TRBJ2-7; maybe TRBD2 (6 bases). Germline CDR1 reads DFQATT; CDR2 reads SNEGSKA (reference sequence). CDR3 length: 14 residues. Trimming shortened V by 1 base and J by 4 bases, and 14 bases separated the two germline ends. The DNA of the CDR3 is TGCAGTGCTAGAGGATCTAGCGAACATTACGAGCAGTACTTC. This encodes CSARGSSEHYEQYF.

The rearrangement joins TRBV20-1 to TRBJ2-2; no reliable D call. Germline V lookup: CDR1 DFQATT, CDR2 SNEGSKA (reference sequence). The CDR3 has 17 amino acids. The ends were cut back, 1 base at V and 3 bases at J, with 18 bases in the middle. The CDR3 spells CSARALFGYADTGELFF. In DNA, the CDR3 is TGCAGTGCTAGAGCCTTGTTTGGGTACGCGGACACCGGGGAGCTGTTTTTT.

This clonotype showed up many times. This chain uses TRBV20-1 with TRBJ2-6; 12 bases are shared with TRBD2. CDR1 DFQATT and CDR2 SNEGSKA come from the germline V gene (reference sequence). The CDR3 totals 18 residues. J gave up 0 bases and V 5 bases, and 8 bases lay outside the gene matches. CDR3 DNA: TGCAGTGCTCGCTCCGGGACTAGCGGGTTCTCTGGGGCCAACGTCCTGACTTTC. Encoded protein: CSARSGTSGFSGANVLTF.

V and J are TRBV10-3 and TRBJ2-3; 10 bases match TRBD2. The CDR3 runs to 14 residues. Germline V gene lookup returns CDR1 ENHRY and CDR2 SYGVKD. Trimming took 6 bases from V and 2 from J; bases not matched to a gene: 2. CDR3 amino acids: CAIRTSGPTDTQYF. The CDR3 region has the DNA TGTGCCATCAGGACTAGCGGGCCCACAGATACGCAGTATTTT.

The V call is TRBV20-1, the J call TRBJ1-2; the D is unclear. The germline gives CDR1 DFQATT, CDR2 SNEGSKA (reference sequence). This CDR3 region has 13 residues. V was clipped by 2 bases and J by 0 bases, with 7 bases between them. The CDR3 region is CSARLPPNYGYTF. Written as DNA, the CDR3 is TGCAGTGCTAGACTCCCCCCTAACTATGGCTACACCTTC.

This CDR3 is CASSLLDREVYTF. DNA for the CDR3: TGTGCCAGCAGTTTATTGGACAGGGAGGTATACACCTTC. This chain connects TRBV27 to TRBJ1-2; 8 bases match TRBD1. This CDR3 has 13 amino acids. Trimming removed 1 base from V and 11 bases from J; junction bases left unmatched: 6. The V gene's germline CDR1 is MNHEY and CDR2 SMNVEV (reference sequence).

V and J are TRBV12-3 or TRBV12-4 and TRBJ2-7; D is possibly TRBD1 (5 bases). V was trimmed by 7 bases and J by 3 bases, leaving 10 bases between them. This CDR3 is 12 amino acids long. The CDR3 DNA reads TGTGCCAGCACGCAGGGTGGCTACGAGCAGTACTTC. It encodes CASTQGGYEQYF.

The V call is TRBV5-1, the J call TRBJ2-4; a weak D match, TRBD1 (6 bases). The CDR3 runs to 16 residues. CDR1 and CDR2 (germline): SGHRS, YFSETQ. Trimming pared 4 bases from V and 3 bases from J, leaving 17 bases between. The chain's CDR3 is CASSSSPQGGKNIQYF. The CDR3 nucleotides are TGCGCCAGCAGCAGCTCCCCCCAAGGGGGCAAAAACATTCAGTACTTC.

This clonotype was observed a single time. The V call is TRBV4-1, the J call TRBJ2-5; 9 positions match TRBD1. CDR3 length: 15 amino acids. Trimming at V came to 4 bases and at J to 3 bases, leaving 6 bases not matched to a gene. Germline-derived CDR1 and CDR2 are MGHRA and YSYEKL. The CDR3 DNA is TGCGCCAGCAGCCCGGGACAGGGAGGGGAAGAGACCCAGTACTTC. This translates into CASSPGQGGEETQYF.

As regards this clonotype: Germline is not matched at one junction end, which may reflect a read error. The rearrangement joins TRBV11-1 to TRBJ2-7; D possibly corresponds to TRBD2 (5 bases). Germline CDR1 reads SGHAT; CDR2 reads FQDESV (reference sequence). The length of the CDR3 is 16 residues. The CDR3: CASSLRSAVSSHEQYF. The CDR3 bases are TGTGCCAGCAGCCTGCGATCAGCGGTGAGCTCCCACGAGCAGTACTTC.

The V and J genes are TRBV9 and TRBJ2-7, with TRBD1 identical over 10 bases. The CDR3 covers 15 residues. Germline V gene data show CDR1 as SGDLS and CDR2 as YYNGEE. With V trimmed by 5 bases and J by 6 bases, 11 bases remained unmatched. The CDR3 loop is CASSAHPGQGPEQYF. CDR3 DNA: TGTGCCAGCAGTGCCCATCCGGGACAGGGGCCCGAGCAGTACTTC.

The CDR3 here is CASSNGDRGPLRANVLTF. CDR3 coding DNA: TGTGCCAGCAGCAACGGGGACAGGGGGCCTCTTCGGGCCAACGTCCTGACTTTC. The chain links TRBV7-2 to TRBJ2-6; 12 bases match TRBD1. Germline V CDR1 and CDR2: SGHTA, FQGNSA. V shed 5 bases, J shed 5 bases, and the junction held 10 bases outside the gene matches. This CDR3 has 18 amino acids.

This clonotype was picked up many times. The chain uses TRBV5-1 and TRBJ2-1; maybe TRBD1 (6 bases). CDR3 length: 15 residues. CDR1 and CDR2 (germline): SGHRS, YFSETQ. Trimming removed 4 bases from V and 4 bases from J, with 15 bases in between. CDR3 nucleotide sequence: TGCGCCAGCAGCCCGGACCGGACAGCATACAATGAGCAGTTCTTC. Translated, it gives CASSPDRTAYNEQFF.

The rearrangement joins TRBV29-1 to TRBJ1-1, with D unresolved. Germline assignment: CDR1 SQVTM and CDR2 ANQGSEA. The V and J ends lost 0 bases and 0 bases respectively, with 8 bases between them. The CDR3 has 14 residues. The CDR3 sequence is CSVEDRRLNTEAFF. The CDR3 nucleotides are TGCAGCGTTGAAGATCGAAGGTTGAACACTGAAGCTTTCTTT.

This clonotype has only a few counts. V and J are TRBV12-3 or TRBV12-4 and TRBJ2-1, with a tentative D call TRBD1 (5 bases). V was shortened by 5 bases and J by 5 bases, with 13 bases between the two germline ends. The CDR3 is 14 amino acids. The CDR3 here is CASSPTRQNNEQFF. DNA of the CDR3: TGTGCCAGCAGTCCAACCCGACAGAACAATGAGCAGTTCTTC.

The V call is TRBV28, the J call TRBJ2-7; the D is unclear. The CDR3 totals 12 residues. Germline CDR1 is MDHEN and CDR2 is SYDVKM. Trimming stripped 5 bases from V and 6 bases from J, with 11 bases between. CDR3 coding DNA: TGTGCCAGCAGTGATCCCGAAGGCGAGCAGTACTTC. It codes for CASSDPEGEQYF.

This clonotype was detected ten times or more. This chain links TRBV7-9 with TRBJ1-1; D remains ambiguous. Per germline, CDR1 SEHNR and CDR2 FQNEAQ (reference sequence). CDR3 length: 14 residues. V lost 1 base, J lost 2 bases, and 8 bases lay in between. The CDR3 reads CASSLEALNTEAFF. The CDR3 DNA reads TGTGCCAGCAGCTTAGAGGCCCTTAACACTGAAGCTTTCTTT.